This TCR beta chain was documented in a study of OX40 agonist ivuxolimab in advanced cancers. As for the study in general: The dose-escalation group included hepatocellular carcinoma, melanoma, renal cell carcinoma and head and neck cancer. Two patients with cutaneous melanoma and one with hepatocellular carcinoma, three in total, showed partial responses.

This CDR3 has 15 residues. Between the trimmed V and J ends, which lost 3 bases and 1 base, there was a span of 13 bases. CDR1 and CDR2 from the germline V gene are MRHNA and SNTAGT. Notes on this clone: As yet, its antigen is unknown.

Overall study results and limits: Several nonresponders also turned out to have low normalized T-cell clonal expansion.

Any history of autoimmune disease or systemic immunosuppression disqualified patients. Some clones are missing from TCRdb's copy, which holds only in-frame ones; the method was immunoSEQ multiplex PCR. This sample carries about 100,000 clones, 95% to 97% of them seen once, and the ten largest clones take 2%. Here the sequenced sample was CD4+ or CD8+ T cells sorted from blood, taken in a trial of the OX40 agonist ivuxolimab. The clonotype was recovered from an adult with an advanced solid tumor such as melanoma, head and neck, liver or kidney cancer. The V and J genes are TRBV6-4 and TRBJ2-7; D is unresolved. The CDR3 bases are TGTGCCAGCAGTGAGGAAGAGACCCAGTCCTACGAGCAGTACTTC. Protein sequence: CASSEEETQSYEQYF.